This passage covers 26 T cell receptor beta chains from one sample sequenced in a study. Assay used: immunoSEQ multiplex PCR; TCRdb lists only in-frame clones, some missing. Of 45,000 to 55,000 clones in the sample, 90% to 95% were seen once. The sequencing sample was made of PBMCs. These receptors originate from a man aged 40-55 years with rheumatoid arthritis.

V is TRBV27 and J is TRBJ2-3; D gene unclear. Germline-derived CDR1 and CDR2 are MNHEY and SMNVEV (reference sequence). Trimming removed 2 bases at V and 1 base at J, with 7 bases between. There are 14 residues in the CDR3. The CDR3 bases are TGTGCCAGCAGTTTAGGTAGAGGCACAGATACGCAGTATTTT. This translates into CASSLGRGTDTQYF.

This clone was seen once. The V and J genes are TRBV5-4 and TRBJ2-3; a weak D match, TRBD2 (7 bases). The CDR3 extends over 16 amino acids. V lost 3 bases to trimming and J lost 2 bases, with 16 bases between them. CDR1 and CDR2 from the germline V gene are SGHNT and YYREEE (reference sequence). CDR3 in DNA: TGTGCCAGCAGCTCCGGGGGGCGGGAGTTCACAGATACGCAGTATTTT. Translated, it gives CASSSGGREFTDTQYF.

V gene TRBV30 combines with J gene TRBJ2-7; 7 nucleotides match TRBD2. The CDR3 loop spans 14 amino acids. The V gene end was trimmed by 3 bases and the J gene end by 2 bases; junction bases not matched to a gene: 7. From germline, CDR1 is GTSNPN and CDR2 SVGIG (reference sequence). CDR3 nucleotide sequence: TGTGCCTGGAGCCTAACGGGACTACCCTACGAGCAGTACTTC. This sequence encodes CAWSLTGLPYEQYF.

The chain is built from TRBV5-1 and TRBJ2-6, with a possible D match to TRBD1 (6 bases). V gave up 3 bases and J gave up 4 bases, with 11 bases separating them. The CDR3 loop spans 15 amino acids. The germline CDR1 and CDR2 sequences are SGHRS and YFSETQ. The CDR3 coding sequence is TGCGCCAGCAGCTCCACAGGGTACGGGGCCAACGTCCTGACTTTC. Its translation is CASSSTGYGANVLTF.

In DNA, the CDR3 is TGTGCCAGCAGCTTAATAGGGGGATCGCCCCAGCATTTT. Protein sequence: CASSLIGGSPQHF. The chain carries TRBV7-9 and TRBJ1-5, with D tentatively TRBD1 (6 bases). The CDR3 totals 13 residues. The V gene lost 2 bases and the J gene lost 9 bases, with 11 bases spanning the gap. CDR1 and CDR2 (germline): SEHNR, FQNEAQ (reference sequence). Variable domain in full (rest from reference TRBV7-9 and TRBJ1-5): DTGVSQNPRHKITKRGQNVTFRCDPISEHNRLYWYRQTLGQGPEFLTYFQNEAQLEKSRLLSDRFSAERPKGSFSTLEIQRTEQGDSAMYLCASSLIGGSPQHFGDGTRLSIL.

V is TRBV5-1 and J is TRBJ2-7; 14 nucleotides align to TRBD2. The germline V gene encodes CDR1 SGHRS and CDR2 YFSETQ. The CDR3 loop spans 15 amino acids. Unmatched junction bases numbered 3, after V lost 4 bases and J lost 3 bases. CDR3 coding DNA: TGCGCCAGCAGCAAGGGACTAGCGGGAGACTACGAGCAGTACTTC. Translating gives CASSKGLAGDYEQYF.

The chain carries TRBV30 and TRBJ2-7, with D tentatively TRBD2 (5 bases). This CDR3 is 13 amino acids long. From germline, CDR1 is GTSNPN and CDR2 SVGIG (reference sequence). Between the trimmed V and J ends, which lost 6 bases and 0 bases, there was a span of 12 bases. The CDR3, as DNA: TGTGCCTGCTCCCGGAGGATCTCCTACGAGCAGTACTTC. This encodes CACSRRISYEQYF.

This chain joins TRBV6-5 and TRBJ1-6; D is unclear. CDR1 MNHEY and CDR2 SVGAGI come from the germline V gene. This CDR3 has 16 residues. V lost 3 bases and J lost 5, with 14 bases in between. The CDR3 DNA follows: TGTGCCAGCAGTTATTTGTCAGCTTCCAATAATTCACCCCTCCACTTT. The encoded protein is CASSYLSASNNSPLHF.

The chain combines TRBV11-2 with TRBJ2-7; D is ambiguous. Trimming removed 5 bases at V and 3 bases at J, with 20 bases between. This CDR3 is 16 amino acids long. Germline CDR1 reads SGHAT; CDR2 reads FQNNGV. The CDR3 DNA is TGTGCCAGCAGCCTAAGTGTCATGGCTTTCGGCTACGAGCAGTACTTC. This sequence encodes CASSLSVMAFGYEQYF.

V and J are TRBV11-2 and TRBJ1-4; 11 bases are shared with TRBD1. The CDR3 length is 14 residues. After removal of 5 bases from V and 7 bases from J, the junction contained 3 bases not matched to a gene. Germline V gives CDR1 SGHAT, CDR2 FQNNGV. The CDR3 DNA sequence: TGTGCCAGCAGCCCCGGGACAGGGGGTGAAAAACTGTTTTTT. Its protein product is CASSPGTGGEKLFF.

The CDR3 spells CSVPWNTEAFF. CDR3 coding DNA: TGCAGCGTACCGTGGAACACTGAAGCTTTCTTT. The chain combines TRBV29-1 with TRBJ1-1, with unresolved D. V was cut by 6 bases and J by 1 base, with 6 bases left in between. Germline V gives CDR1 SQVTM, CDR2 ANQGSEA. The CDR3 length is 11 residues. The complete variable domain, with remaining parts taken from reference TRBV29-1 and TRBJ1-1, reads SAVISQKPSRDICQRGTSLTIQCQVDSQVTMMFWYRQQPGQSLTLIATANQGSEATYESGFVIDKFPISRPNLTFSTLTVSNMSPEDSSIYLCSVPWNTEAFFGQGTRLTVV.

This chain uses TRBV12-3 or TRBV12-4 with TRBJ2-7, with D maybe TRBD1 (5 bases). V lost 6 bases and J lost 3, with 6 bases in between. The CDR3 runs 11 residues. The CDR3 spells CASSQGYEQYF. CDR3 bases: TGTGCCAGCAGCCAGGGCTACGAGCAGTACTTC.

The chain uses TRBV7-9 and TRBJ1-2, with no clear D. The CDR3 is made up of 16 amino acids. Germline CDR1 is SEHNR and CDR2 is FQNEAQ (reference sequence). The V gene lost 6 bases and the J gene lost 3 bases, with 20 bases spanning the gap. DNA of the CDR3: TGTGCCAGCAGTGAAGGACCTAACAAGGAAGACTATGGCTACACCTTC. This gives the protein CASSEGPNKEDYGYTF.

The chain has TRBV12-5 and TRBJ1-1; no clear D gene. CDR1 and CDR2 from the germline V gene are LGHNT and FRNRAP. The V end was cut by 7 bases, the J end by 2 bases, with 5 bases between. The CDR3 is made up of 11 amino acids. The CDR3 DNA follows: TGTGCTAGTGCCTACAACACTGAAGCTTTCTTT. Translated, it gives CASAYNTEAFF.

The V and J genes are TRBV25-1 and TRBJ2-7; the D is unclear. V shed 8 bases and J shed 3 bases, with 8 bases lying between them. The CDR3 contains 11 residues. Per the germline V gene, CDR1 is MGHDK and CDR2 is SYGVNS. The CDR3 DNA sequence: TGTGCCAGCTCCGGTTTCTACGAGCAGTACTTC. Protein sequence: CASSGFYEQYF.

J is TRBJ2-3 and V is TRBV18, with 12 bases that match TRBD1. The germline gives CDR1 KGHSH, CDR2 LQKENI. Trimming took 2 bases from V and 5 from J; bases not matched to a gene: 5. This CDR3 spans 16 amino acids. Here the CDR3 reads CASSPRDRGRGDTQYF. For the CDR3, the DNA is TGTGCCAGCTCACCAAGGGACAGGGGGCGAGGAGATACGCAGTATTTT.

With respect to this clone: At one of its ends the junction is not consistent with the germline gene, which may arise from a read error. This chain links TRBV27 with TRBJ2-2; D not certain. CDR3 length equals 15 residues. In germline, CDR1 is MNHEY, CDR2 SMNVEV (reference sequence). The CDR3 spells CAGRNWQENTGELFF. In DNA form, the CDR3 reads TGTGCCGGCAGAAATTGGCAGGAGAACACCGGGGAGCTGTTTTTT.

The CDR3 reads CSASDSYEQYF. The CDR3 DNA follows: TGCAGTGCCTCGGACTCCTACGAGCAGTACTTC. V and J are TRBV20-1 and TRBJ2-7; the D is unclear. The CDR3 has 11 amino acids. Trimming took 6 bases from V and 0 from J, leaving 6 bases between them. From germline, CDR1 is DFQATT and CDR2 SNEGSKA (reference sequence).

CDR3 residues: CASSLPQRGAKETQYF. The CDR3 coding sequence is TGCGCCAGCAGCTTGCCCCAGAGGGGGGCGAAGGAGACCCAGTACTTC. This rearrangement joins TRBV5-1 to TRBJ2-5; perhaps D is TRBD1 or TRBD2 (6 bases each). From germline, CDR1 is SGHRS and CDR2 YFSETQ. The CDR3 contains 16 residues. Deletions cut 1 base from V and 5 bases from J, with 18 bases between.

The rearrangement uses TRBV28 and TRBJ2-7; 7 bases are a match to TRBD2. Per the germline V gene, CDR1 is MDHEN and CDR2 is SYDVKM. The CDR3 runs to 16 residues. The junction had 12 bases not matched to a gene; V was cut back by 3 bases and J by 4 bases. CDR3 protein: CASSLKVLGGSYEQYF. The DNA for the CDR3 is TGTGCCAGCAGTTTGAAGGTTCTGGGCGGGAGTTACGAGCAGTACTTC.

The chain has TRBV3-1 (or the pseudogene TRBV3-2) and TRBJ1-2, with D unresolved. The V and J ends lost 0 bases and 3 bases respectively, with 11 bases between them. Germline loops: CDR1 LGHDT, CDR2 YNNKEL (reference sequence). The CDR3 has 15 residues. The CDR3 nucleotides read TGTGCCAGCAGCCAAGATCCAGGAGGATACTATGGCTACACCTTC. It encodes CASSQDPGGYYGYTF.

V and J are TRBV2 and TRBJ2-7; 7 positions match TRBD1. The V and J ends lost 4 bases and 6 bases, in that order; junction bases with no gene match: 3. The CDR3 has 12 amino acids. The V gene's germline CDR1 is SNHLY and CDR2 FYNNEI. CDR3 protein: CASSGTGSEQYF. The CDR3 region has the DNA TGTGCCAGCAGTGGGACAGGTAGCGAGCAGTACTTC.

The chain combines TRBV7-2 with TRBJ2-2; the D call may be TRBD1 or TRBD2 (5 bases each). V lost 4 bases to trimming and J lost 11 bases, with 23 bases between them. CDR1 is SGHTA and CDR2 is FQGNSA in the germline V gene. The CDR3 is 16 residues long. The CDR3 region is CASSYSVASRERELFF. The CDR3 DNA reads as TGTGCCAGCAGCTACTCGGTGGCTAGCAGGGAAAGAGAGCTGTTTTTT.

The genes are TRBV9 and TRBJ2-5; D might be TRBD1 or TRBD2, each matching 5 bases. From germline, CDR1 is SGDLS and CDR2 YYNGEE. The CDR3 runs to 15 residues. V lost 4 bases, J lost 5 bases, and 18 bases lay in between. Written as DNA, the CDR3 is TGTGCCAGCAGCCCGAATGGGGCGAGGAGGGAGACCCAGTACTTC. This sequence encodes CASSPNGARRETQYF.

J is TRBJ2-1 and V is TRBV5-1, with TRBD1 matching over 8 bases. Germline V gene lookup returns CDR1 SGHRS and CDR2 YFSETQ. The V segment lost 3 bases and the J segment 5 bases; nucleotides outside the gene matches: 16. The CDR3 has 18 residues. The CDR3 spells CASSSFGQGEAVNNEQFF. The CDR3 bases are TGCGCCAGCAGCTCATTCGGACAGGGAGAAGCAGTCAACAATGAGCAGTTCTTC.

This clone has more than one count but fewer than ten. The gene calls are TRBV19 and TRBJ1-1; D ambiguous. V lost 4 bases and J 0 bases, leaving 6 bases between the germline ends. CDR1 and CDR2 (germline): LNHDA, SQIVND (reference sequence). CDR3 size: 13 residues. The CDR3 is CASSRGLNTEAFF. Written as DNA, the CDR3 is TGTGCCAGTAGTAGAGGGTTGAACACTGAAGCTTTCTTT.